This T cell receptor beta chain was sequenced in a study of glioma-infiltrating T cells after dendritic cell vaccination. Study-level information: Patients had newly diagnosed or recurrent glioblastoma and received dendritic cell vaccines. At biweekly intervals, patients got three intradermal dendritic cell vaccine injections.

The length of the CDR3 is 12 residues. Germline V CDR1 and CDR2: SNHLY, FYNNEI. Time point meaning: after dendritic cell vaccination, including at tumor progression/relapse. Blood PBMC samples: pre-vaccination, two weeks post third vaccination, and at tumor progression. Some clones are missing from TCRdb's copy, which holds only in-frame ones; the method was immunoSEQ multiplex PCR. Of more than 95,000 clones listed, 80% are singletons. Concerning this clone: One junction end does not reproduce the germline sequence, and a read error may be involved.

The receptor's source is a human donor with glioblastoma. V gene TRBV2 combines with J gene TRBJ2-1; TRBD2 aligns across 7 bases. The starting material was blood, obtained after dendritic cell vaccination. In nucleotides, the CDR3 is TGTGCCAGCACGGCACCGGCGGGGGAGCGGTTCTTC. This encodes CASTAPAGERFF.